Shown below are 10 T cell receptor beta chains from a single sample sequenced in a study of blood T cell dynamics during melanoma immunotherapy. Profiling relied on immunoSEQ multiplex PCR, and the TCRdb table lists in-frame clones only, not all of them. In the table there are 10,000 to 12,000 clones, about nine tenths of which are singletons. Time point of the sample: week 3, after first cycle of checkpoint inhibitor. Sequencing was performed on blood, taken from a patient treated with checkpoint blockade. The receptor source for this set is a human donor with melanoma.

The J gene is TRBJ1-6, the V gene TRBV7-2; D is possibly TRBD1 (6 bases). Trimming left V 4 bases short and J 6 bases short, with 10 bases between. Germline V CDR1 and CDR2: SGHTA, FQGNSA. The CDR3 spans 14 residues. The CDR3 region has the DNA TGTGCCAGCAGCTCCGGGACACCTAATTCACCCCTCCACTTT. It specifies CASSSGTPNSPLHF.

The rearrangement joins TRBV11-3 to TRBJ2-1; D not resolved. Germline V lookup: CDR1 SGHNT, CDR2 YENEEA. V dropped 3 bases and J dropped 4 bases, with 7 bases sitting between them. The CDR3 totals 13 residues. The CDR3 protein is CASSFDSYNEQFF. The CDR3 bases are TGTGCCAGCAGCTTTGACTCATACAATGAGCAGTTCTTC.

J is TRBJ1-5 and V is TRBV7-2, with 10 bases identical to TRBD1. The ends lost 6 bases at V and 2 bases at J; junction bases unmatched: 4. Germline-derived CDR1 and CDR2 are SGHTA and FQGNSA. This CDR3 has 15 residues. CDR3 sequence: CASSSGTGGNQPQHF. As DNA, the CDR3 is TGTGCCAGCAGTTCCGGGACAGGGGGCAATCAGCCCCAGCATTTT.

The chain links TRBV5-8 to TRBJ2-3, with TRBD1 identical over 10 bases. Germline CDR1 is SGHTS and CDR2 is YDEGEE. CDR3 length equals 15 residues. Trimming cost V 3 bases and J 4 bases; bases outside gene matches: 5. This CDR3 is CASSSDRGRADTQYF. The CDR3 bases are TGTGCCAGCAGCTCCGACAGGGGGCGGGCAGATACGCAGTATTTT. The full variable domain, rest sourced from reference TRBV5-8 and TRBJ2-3, is EAGVTQSPTHLIKTRGQQATLRCSPISGHTSVYWYQQALGLGLQFLLWYDEGEERNRGNFPPRFSGRQFPNYSSELNVNALELEDSALYLCASSSDRGRADTQYFGPGTRLTVL.

This chain uses TRBV7-3 with TRBJ2-2, with a tentative D call TRBD1 (5 bases). Germline V CDR1 and CDR2: SGHTA, FQGTGA. The V end lost 6 bases, the J end lost 0 bases, and 8 bases lay between the germline ends. This CDR3 contains 14 residues. The CDR3 loop reads CASREGANTGELFF. The CDR3 nucleotides read TGTGCCAGCAGGGAAGGGGCGAACACCGGGGAGCTGTTTTTT.

The chain uses TRBV10-3 and TRBJ1-2; a weak D match, TRBD1 (6 bases). The V gene lost 4 bases and the J gene lost 8 bases, with 17 bases spanning the gap. Germline V gene lookup returns CDR1 ENHRY and CDR2 SYGVKD. The CDR3 contains 14 residues. CDR3: CAISASSGAGGYTF. DNA for the CDR3: TGTGCCATCAGTGCCTCATCAGGGGCAGGGGGCTACACCTTC.

The chain recombines TRBV27 with TRBJ1-2, with D perhaps TRBD1 (6 bases). The V gene's germline CDR1 is MNHEY and CDR2 SMNVEV (reference sequence). This CDR3 comprises 13 residues. V was pared by 5 bases and J by 8 bases, with 15 bases between. In DNA form, the CDR3 reads TGTGCCAGCAGTGCACAGGGATCGTACGGCTACACCTTC. Translation: CASSAQGSYGYTF.

The chain couples TRBV19 to TRBJ2-3; no clear D. In germline, CDR1 is LNHDA, CDR2 SQIVND (reference sequence). Trimming took 1 base from V and 0 from J, leaving 14 bases between them. The CDR3 consists of 17 residues. The CDR3 DNA follows: TGTGCCAGTAGTATAGCTCTAATGACTCGAAGCACAGATACGCAGTATTTT. This sequence encodes CASSIALMTRSTDTQYF.

V gene TRBV4-3 combines with J gene TRBJ1-4, with 9 bases that match TRBD1. The length of the CDR3 is 17 residues. V lost 4 bases and J lost 5; bases outside the gene matches: 11. In germline, CDR1 is LGHNA, CDR2 YSLEER. The CDR3 is CASSRTAGQGSNEKLFF. CDR3 DNA: TGCGCCAGCAGCCGCACAGCGGGACAGGGATCGAATGAAAAACTGTTTTTT.

The chain links TRBV13 to TRBJ2-3; D is perhaps TRBD2 (5 bases). V shed 6 bases and J shed 0 bases, with 13 bases lying between them. The CDR3 covers 15 residues. In germline, CDR1 is PRHDT, CDR2 FYEKMQ (reference sequence). The CDR3 loop is CASRRAYSSTDTQYF. The CDR3 DNA is TGTGCCAGCAGGCGGGCCTACTCTAGCACAGATACGCAGTATTTT. The whole variable domain, filled in from reference TRBV13 and TRBJ2-3, reads AAGVIQSPRHLIKEKRETATLKCYPIPRHDTVYWYQQGPGQDPQFLISFYEKMQSDKGSIPDRFSAQQFSDYHSELNMSSLELGDSALYFCASRRAYSSTDTQYFGPGTRLTVL.